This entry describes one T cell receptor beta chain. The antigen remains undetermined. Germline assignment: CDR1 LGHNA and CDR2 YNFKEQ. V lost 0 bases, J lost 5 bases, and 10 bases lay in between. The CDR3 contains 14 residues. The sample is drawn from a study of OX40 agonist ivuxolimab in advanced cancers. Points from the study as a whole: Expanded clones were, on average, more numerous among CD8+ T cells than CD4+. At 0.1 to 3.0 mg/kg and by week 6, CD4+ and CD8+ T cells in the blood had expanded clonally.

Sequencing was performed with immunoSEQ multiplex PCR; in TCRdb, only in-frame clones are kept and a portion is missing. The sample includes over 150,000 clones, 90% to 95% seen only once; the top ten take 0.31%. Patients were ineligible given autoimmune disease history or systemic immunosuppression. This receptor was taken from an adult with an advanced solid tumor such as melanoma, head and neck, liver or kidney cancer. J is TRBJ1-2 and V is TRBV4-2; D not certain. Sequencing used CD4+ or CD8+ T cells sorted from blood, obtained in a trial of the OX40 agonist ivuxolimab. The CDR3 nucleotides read TGTGCCAGCAGCCAAGAAGGGAAGGTGTATGGCTACACCTTC. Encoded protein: CASSQEGKVYGYTF.